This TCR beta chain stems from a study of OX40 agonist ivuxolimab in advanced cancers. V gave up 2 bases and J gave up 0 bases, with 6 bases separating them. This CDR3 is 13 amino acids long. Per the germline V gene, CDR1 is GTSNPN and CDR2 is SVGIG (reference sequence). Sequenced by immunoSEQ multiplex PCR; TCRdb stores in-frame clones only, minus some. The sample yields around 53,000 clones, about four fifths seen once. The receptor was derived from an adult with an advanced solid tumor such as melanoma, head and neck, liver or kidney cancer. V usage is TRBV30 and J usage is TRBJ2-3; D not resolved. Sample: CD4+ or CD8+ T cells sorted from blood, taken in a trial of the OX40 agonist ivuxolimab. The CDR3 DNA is TGTGCCTGGAGTAGGCGTAGCACAGATACGCAGTATTTT. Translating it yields CAWSRRSTDTQYF.